Listed below are T cell receptor beta chains from one sample, sequenced in a study of metastatic and nonmetastatic thyroid tumors. TCRdb re-called clones from the PCR reads using MiXCR. There are about 40,000 clones in the sample; roughly 16% occur only once, and around 4% lies in the top ten. Material: blood. These receptors were taken from a female donor with papillary thyroid cancer or a benign thyroid nodule (not recorded which). Some clones in this sample may be carry-over from other donors' samples. The CDR3 runs from the conserved cysteine through the conserved F or W. A D gene is named only where the DNA matches it firmly. The size entry is marked missing in some rows and otherwise reads once, few, many or a size class.

>many|TRBV11-1|TRBJ2-7|NA
TGTGCCAGCAGCGACACTTGGACGGAGGACCCTTCCTACGAGCAGTACTTC
CASSDTWTEDPSYEQYF
>many|TRBV7-2|TRBJ2-7|TRBD1
TGTGCCAGCAGCTTTCTTAAAGGACAGGGAGCCTACGAGCAGTACTTC
CASSFLKGQGAYEQYF
>many|TRBV3-1|TRBJ2-3|NA
TGTGCCAGCAGCCAACGAGATACGCAGTATTTT
CASSQRDTQYF
>many|TRBV7-3|TRBJ2-1|NA
TGTGCCAGCAGCCCGGGCCCGCAGGATGAGCAGTTCTTC
CASSPGPQDEQFF
>NA|TRBV7-3|TRBJ2-1|TRBD1
TGTGCCAGCAGCTTACGGCAGGGGGTTTACGATGAGCAGTTCTTC
CASSLRQGVYDEQFF
>many|TRBV12-5|TRBJ1-1|NA
TGTGCTAGTGGTCCCGGGGACGGTAACACTGAAGCTTTCTTT
CASGPGDGNTEAFF
>many|TRBV11-2|TRBJ2-7|NA
TGTGCCAGCAGCTTAGGTCGCGAGCAGTACTTC
CASSLGREQYF
>many|TRBV4-2|TRBJ1-1|NA
TGTGCCAGCAGCCAAGAACCGGGGGCGAACACTGAAGCTTTCTTT
CASSQEPGANTEAFF
>many|TRBV7-9|TRBJ1-1|NA
TGTGCCAGCAGCGCGGGACGGTTGAACACTGAAGCTTTCTTT
CASSAGRLNTEAFF
>many|TRBV3-1|TRBJ2-1|TRBD2
TGTGCCAGCAGCCAGGCCAGACTAGCGGGAGGGGCAGGTGAGCAGTTCTTC
CASSQARLAGGAGEQFF
>many|TRBV2|TRBJ2-7|TRBD1
TGTGCCAGCAGCCTACAGGGGGCTGAATCTCACGAGCAGTACTTC
CASSLQGAESHEQYF
>few|TRBV6-1|TRBJ1-3|NA
TGTGCCAGCAGGAGGGACAACTCTGGAAACACCATATATTTT
CASRRDNSGNTIYF
>many|TRBV20-1|TRBJ2-5|TRBD2
TGCAGTGCTAGAGCCAGCGGGATGGGAGAGACCCAGTACTTC
CSARASGMGETQYF
>medium-sized|TRBV28|TRBJ2-7|NA
TGTGCCAGCAGTTTAGGGACCGCGGGCGAGCAGTACTTC
CASSLGTAGEQYF
>many|TRBV28|TRBJ2-2|NA
TGTGCCAGCAGTACCCGGGACGTGGGCTCCGGGGAGCTGTTTTTT
CASSTRDVGSGELFF
>many|TRBV3-1|TRBJ2-1|TRBD2
TGTGCCAGCAGCCAAGTTAGCGGGGGGTGGAATGAGCAGTTCTTC
CASSQVSGGWNEQFF
>NA|TRBV30|TRBJ2-7|TRBD1
TGTGCCTGGAGTTCCAGGGGGACAGGAGCCTACGAGCAGTACTTC
CAWSSRGTGAYEQYF
>NA|TRBV12-3/TRBV12-4|TRBJ1-1|TRBD1
TGTGCCAGCAGTATTGCCGGGACAGGGGGTGAAGCTTTCTTT
CASSIAGTGGEAFF
>many|TRBV10-2|TRBJ2-3|NA
TGCGCCAGCAGTCATTCTAGCACAGATACGCAGTATTTT
CASSHSSTDTQYF
>many|TRBV9|TRBJ1-4|TRBD1
TGTGCCAGCAGCGCTTCCGGGACAGCGGCAGAAAAACTGTTTTTT
CASSASGTAAEKLFF
>NA|TRBV6-1|TRBJ1-2|TRBD1
TGTGCCAGCAAACTGTCGGCAGGGGGTCCCTACACCTTC
CASKLSAGGPYTF
>NA|TRBV5-1|TRBJ2-7|TRBD1
TGCGCCAGCAGCTTGGCCCAGACAGGGGTTGACGAGCAGTACTTC
CASSLAQTGVDEQYF
>NA|TRBV19|TRBJ1-1|NA
TGTGCCAGTAGAAACGCGGCAAGCCCCGGGGGGCGGCAGAACACTGAAGCTTTCTTT
CASRNAASPGGRQNTEAFF
>many|TRBV5-1|TRBJ1-1|NA
TGCGCCAGCAGCCGTTGGGCAGCTATGAACACTGAAGCTTTCTTT
CASSRWAAMNTEAFF
>many|TRBV28|TRBJ1-5|NA
TGTGCCAGCTATAGCAATCAGCCCCAGCATTTT
CASYSNQPQHF
>many|TRBV20-1|TRBJ1-5|NA
TGCAGTGCTTGGGGGGGCACCGCGGATCAGCCCCAGCATTTT
CSAWGGTADQPQHF
>NA|TRBV27|TRBJ2-3|NA
TGTGCCAGCAGTCCCAGTCGTCCTGGGGCAGATACGCAGTATTTT
CASSPSRPGADTQYF
>many|TRBV20-1|TRBJ2-5|NA
TGCAGTGCTAGGGAGGCACAGGGTGGGCGAGAGACCCAGTACTTC
CSAREAQGGRETQYF
>many|TRBV2|TRBJ2-1|TRBD1
TGTGCCAGCAGGCCCGGGACAGGGCCTTACAATGAGCAGTTCTTC
CASRPGTGPYNEQFF
>medium-sized|TRBV30|TRBJ2-7|NA
TGTGCCTGGCAGGATGTCTACGAGCAGTACTTC
CAWQDVYEQYF
>many|TRBV5-4|TRBJ1-3|NA
TGTGCCAGCAGCTTGGCCACCTTCTCTGGAAACACCATATATTTT
CASSLATFSGNTIYF
>many|TRBV7-9|TRBJ2-5|TRBD1
TGTGCCAGCAGGTCGGGACAGGGGACCCCACAAGAGACCCAGTACTTC
CASRSGQGTPQETQYF
>many|TRBV19|TRBJ2-3|NA
TGTGCCAGTAGCTCAGATACGCAGTATTTT
CASSSDTQYF
>many|TRBV5-8|TRBJ2-2|TRBD2
TGTGCCAGCAGCTTTTTAGCGGGAGTGTACCCCGGGGAGCTGTTTTTT
CASSFLAGVYPGELFF
>many|TRBV20-1|TRBJ2-7|TRBD2
TGCAGTGCAAGCCCCCAATTGCGGGGGGCCACCTACGAGCAGTACTTC
CSASPQLRGATYEQYF
>many|TRBV29-1|TRBJ1-1|NA
TGCAGCGTTGAAGGGCAGGGGAACACTGAAGCTTTCTTT
CSVEGQGNTEAFF
>many|TRBV9|TRBJ2-2|NA
TGTGCCAGCAGCGTTCTTTCCGGGGAGCTGTTTTTT
CASSVLSGELFF
>many|TRBV28|TRBJ2-5|TRBD1
TGTGCCAGCAGTTCTCCACAGGGGACAGAGACCCAGTACTTC
CASSSPQGTETQYF
>many|TRBV4-1|TRBJ2-7|TRBD2
TGCGCCAGCAGCCAAGTCAGTCTAGCGGGGGGACCCTACGAGCAGTACTTC
CASSQVSLAGGPYEQYF
>many|TRBV18|TRBJ2-5|NA
TGTGCCAGCTCTGGAGGCGGGGACGAGACCCAGTACTTC
CASSGGGDETQYF
>NA|TRBV18|TRBJ2-7|NA
TGTGCCAGCTCACCCTTGGGCACTCTAAACTACGAGCAGTACTTC
CASSPLGTLNYEQYF